These 9 T cell receptor beta chains originate from one sample sequenced in a study of T-cell memory formation after mild COVID-19. MiXCR was run by TCRdb on the 5' RACE reads, yielding one entry per CDR3 protein. There are hundreds of thousands of distinct CDR3 sequences in the sample; 15% occur only once, and 2% to 2.5% lies in the top ten. Sequenced: PBMCs or a T cell subset sorted from them (not recorded which). The receptors stem from an adult woman who had mild COVID-19 (a few samples of this study predate the infection). Cell type and time point are not known.

The chain recombines TRBV7-9 with TRBJ2-3; D might be TRBD2 (6 bases). The V and J ends lost 6 bases and 1 base respectively, with 14 bases between them. CDR1 is SEHNR, CDR2 FQNEAQ, per germline (reference sequence). The CDR3 is 15 amino acids. DNA of the CDR3: TGTGCCAGCAGTACCCGCGGGGAAGGCACAGATACGCAGTATTTT. It encodes CASSTRGEGTDTQYF.

This sequence joins TRBV27 and TRBJ2-2; D might be TRBD1 or TRBD2, each matching 5 bases. CDR1 and CDR2 (germline): MNHEY, SMNVEV (reference sequence). Trimming pared 2 bases from V and 5 bases from J, leaving 12 bases between. The CDR3 is 15 amino acids. CDR3 loop: CASSLTGRPTGELFF. Here the CDR3 DNA reads TGTGCCAGCAGTTTAACGGGACGCCCGACCGGGGAGCTGTTTTTT.

This clonotype occurred many times. The genes are TRBV9 and TRBJ2-7, with no clear D. The CDR3 loop spans 14 amino acids. Germline CDR1 and CDR2: SGDLS and YYNGEE. With 0 bases removed from V and 0 bases from J, the gap between germline ends came to 7 bases. The chain's CDR3 is CASSVGRNSYEQYF. DNA for the CDR3: TGTGCCAGCAGCGTAGGGCGGAACTCCTACGAGCAGTACTTC.

The sample holds a few counts of this clonotype. The chain couples TRBV7-9 to TRBJ2-5; maybe TRBD2 (6 bases). Germline-derived CDR1 and CDR2 are SEHNR and FQNEAQ (reference sequence). The CDR3 is 14 residues long. The ends were cut back, 8 bases at V and 2 bases at J, with 15 bases in the middle. The CDR3 sequence is CASLAEVGQETQYF. CDR3 coding DNA: TGTGCCAGCTTAGCGGAGGTGGGGCAAGAGACCCAGTACTTC.

There are a few counts of this clonotype. The chain links TRBV5-1 to TRBJ1-6, with TRBD1 matching over 10 bases. The CDR3 consists of 15 residues. Germline V gene sequence: CDR1 SGHRS, CDR2 YFSETQ. V lost 7 bases and J lost 8; bases outside the gene matches: 9. The CDR3 nucleotides are TGCGCCAGCGCATCCCGGGACAGGGGTGATTCACCCCTCCACTTT. Protein sequence: CASASRDRGDSPLHF.

This clonotype has at least ten counts. The chain has TRBV9 and TRBJ1-6, with 8 positions matching TRBD1. The CDR3 sequence is 15 residues long. Trimming cost V 5 bases and J 7 bases; bases outside gene matches: 8. Germline V CDR1 and CDR2: SGDLS, YYNGEE. CDR3 sequence: CASSPRTGINSPLHF. DNA of the CDR3: TGTGCCAGCAGTCCACGGACAGGGATAAATTCACCCCTCCACTTT.

J is TRBJ2-1 and V is TRBV7-2; TRBD2 aligns across 10 bases. Trimming removed 5 bases from V and 3 bases from J; junction bases left unmatched: 10. The CDR3 covers 17 residues. The germline CDR1 and CDR2 sequences are SGHTA and FQGNSA. The CDR3 here is CASSPRAGGLFYNEQFF. CDR3 nucleotides: TGTGCCAGCAGCCCAAGAGCGGGGGGGTTGTTCTACAATGAGCAGTTCTTC.

This clonotype was picked up a small number of times. The chain employs TRBV9 and TRBJ1-2; D unresolved. Germline values: CDR1 SGDLS, CDR2 YYNGEE. The ends were cut back, 4 bases at V and 6 bases at J, with 16 bases in the middle. The CDR3 sequence is 14 residues long. CDR3 region: CASSPYPGSNGYTF. In DNA, the CDR3 is TGTGCCAGCAGCCCCTACCCCGGGAGCAATGGCTACACCTTC.

This clonotype has at least ten counts. V and J are TRBV5-1 and TRBJ2-1, with TRBD2 as a possible D gene (7 bases). This CDR3 contains 14 residues. V was cut by 4 bases and J by 7 bases, with 15 bases left in between. The germline CDR1 and CDR2 sequences are SGHRS and YFSETQ. DNA for the CDR3: TGCGCCAGCAGCCGGGGAGGGGGTGAGAATGAGCAGTTCTTC. The encoded protein is CASSRGGGENEQFF.